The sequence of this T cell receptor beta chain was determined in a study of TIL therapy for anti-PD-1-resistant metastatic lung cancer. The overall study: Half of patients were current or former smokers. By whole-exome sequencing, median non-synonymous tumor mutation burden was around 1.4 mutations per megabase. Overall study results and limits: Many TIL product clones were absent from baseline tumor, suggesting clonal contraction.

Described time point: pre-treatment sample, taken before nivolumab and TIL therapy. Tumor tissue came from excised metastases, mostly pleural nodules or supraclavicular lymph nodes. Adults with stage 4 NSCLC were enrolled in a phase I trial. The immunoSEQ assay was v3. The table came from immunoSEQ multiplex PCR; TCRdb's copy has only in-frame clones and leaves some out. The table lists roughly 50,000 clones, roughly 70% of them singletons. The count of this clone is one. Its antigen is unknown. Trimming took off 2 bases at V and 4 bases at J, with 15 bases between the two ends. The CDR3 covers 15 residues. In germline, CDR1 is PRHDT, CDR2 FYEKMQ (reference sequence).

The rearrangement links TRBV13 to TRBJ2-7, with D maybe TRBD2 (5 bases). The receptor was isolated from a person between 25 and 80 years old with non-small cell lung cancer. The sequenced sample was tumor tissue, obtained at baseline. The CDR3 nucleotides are TGTGCCAGCAGCTTATCCGGGCTAGCTGAATACGAGCAGTACTTC. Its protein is CASSLSGLAEYEQYF. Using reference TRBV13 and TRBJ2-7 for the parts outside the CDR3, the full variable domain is AAGVIQSPRHLIKEKRETATLKCYPIPRHDTVYWYQQGPGQDPQFLISFYEKMQSDKGSIPDRFSAQQFSDYHSELNMSSLELGDSALYFCASSLSGLAEYEQYFGPGTRLTVT.